This T cell receptor beta chain is drawn from a study of T cells in Graves' hyperthyroidism and ophthalmopathy. Fresh peripheral blood, roughly 9.3 ml, was the source of the PBMCs. Broader study findings: Model predictions of ophthalmopathy came a median around 6.5 months before onset.

Note on this clonotype: No antigen is known for it.

Amplified regions were TCR beta CDR3 sequences from RNA transcripts. TCR CDR3 regions were first amplified by RT-PCR with HTBI primers. TCRdb independently ran MiXCR on the multiplex PCR reads; one entry per CDR3 protein. The sample consists of under 550,000 distinct CDR3 sequences, about 13% of them appearing once. V lost 6 bases and J 6 bases, leaving 14 bases between the germline ends. CDR1 is DFQATT, CDR2 SNEGSKA, per germline (reference sequence). The CDR3 spans 13 residues. The chain combines TRBV20-1 with TRBJ2-2, with TRBD1 as a possible D gene (6 bases). This clonotype originated in a woman aged 18-35 years with Graves' hyperthyroidism. Specimen: blood. CDR3 nucleotide sequence: TGCAGTGCCTCCCGGGCAGGGGCCGGGGAGCTGTTTTTT. Its protein is CSASRAGAGELFF.